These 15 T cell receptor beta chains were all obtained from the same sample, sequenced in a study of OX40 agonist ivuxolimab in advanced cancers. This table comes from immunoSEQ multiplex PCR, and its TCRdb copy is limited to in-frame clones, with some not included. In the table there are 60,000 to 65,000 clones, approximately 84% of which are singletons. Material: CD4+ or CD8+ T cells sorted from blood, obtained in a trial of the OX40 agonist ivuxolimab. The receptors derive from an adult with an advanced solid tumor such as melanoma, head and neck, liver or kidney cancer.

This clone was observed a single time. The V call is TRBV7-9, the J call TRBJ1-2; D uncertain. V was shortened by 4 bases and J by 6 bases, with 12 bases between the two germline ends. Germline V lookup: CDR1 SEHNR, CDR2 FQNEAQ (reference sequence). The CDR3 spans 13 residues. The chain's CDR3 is CASSSEMGNGYTF. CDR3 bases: TGTGCCAGCAGCTCCGAGATGGGAAATGGCTACACCTTC.

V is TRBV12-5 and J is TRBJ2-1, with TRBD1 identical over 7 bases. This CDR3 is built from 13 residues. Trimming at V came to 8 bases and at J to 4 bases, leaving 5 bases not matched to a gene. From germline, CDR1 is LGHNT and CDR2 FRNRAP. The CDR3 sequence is CASRDREYNEQFF. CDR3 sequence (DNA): TGTGCTAGTAGAGACAGGGAATACAATGAGCAGTTCTTC.

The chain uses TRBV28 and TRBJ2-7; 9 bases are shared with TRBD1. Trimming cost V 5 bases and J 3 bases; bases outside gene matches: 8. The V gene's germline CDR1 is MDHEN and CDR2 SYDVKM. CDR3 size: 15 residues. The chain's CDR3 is CASSDPGTGSYEQYF. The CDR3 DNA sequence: TGTGCCAGCAGTGACCCCGGGACAGGGAGCTACGAGCAGTACTTC.

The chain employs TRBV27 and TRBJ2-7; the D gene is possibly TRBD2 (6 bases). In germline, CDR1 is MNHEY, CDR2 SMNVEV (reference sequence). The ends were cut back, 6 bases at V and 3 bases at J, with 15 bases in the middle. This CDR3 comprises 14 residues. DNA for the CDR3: TGTGCCAGCAGGGGACTCTCACTGGGCTACGAGCAGTACTTC. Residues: CASRGLSLGYEQYF.

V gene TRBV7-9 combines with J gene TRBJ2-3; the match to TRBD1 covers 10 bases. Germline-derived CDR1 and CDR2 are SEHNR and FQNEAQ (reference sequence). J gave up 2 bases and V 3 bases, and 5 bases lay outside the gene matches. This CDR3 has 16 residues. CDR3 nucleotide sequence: TGTGCCAGCAGCTTGGGACAGGGGCGGATCACAGATACGCAGTATTTT. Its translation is CASSLGQGRITDTQYF.

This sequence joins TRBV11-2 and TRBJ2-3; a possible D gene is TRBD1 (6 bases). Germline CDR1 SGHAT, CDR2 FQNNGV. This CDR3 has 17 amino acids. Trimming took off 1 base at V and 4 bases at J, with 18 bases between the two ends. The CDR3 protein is CASSLVVGPRGADTQYF. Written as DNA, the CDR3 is TGTGCCAGCAGCTTAGTGGTGGGGCCCAGGGGCGCAGATACGCAGTATTTT.

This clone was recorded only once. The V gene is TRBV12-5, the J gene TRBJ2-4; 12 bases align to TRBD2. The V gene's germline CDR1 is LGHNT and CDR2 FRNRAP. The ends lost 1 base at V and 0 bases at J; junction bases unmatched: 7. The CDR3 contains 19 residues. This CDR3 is CASGLGLAGAYLAKNIQYF. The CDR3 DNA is TGTGCTAGTGGTTTGGGACTAGCGGGAGCTTACCTAGCCAAAAACATTCAGTACTTC.

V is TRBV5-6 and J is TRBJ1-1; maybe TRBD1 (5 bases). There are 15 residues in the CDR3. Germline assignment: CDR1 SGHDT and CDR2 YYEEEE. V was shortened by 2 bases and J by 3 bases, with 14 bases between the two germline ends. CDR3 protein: CASSLLGGGDTEAFF. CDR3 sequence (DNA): TGTGCCAGCAGCTTACTTGGAGGAGGGGACACTGAAGCTTTCTTT. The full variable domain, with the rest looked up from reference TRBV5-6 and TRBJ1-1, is DAGVTQSPTHLIKTRGQQVTLRCSPKSGHDTVSWYQQALGQGPQFIFQYYEEEERQRGNFPDRFSGHQFPNYSSELNVNALLLGDSALYLCASSLLGGGDTEAFFGQGTRLTVV.

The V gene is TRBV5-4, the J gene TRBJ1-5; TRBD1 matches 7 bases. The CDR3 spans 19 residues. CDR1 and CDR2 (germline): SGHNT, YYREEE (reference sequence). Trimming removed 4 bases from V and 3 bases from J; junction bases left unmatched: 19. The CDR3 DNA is TGTGCCAGCAGCATAACGACAGGGATACCCCCTACTTCCAATCAGCCCCAGCATTTT. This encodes CASSITTGIPPTSNQPQHF.

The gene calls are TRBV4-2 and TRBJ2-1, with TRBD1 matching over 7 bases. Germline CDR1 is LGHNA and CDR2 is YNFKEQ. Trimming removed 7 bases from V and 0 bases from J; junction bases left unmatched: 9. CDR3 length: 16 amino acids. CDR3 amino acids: CASTLVAGGSYNEQFF. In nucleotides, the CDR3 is TGTGCCAGCACCCTCGTCGCAGGGGGCTCCTACAATGAGCAGTTCTTC.

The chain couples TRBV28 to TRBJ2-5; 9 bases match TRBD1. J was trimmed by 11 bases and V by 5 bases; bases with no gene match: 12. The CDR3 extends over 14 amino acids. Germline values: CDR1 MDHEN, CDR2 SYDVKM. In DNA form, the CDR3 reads TGTGCCAGCAGTGGGACAGGGCCCCGGTGGGAGCAGTACTTC. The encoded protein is CASSGTGPRWEQYF.

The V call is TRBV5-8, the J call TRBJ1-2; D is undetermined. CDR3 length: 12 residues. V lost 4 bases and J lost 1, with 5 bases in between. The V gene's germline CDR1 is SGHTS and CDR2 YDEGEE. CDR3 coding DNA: TGTGCCAGCAGCAACAGTAACTATGGCTACACCTTC. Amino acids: CASSNSNYGYTF.

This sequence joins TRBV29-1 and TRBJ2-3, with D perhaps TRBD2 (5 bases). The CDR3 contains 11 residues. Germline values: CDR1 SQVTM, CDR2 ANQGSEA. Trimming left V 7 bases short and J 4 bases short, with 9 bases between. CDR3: CSGGSADTQYF. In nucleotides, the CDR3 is TGCAGCGGTGGGAGTGCAGATACGCAGTATTTT.

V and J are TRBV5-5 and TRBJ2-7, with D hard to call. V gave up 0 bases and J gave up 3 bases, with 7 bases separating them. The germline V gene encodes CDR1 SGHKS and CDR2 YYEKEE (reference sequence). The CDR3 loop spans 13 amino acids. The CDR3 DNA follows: TGTGCCAGCAGCTTGGATCAGAGCTACGAGCAGTACTTC. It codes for CASSLDQSYEQYF.

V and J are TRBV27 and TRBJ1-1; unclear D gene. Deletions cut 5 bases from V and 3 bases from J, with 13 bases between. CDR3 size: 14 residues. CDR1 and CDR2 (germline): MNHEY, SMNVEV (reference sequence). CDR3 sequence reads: CASSLRTDYTEAFF. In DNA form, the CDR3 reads TGTGCCAGCAGTCTTCGGACGGATTACACTGAAGCTTTCTTT.